This passage covers 12 T cell receptor beta chains from one sample sequenced in a study of blood T cells in healthy people across ages. Together with a sample-barcoded 5' primer, a J-beta primer mix was included in a second PCR lasting about 7 to 12 cycles. TCRdb reprocessed the 5' RACE reads via MiXCR and lists one record per CDR3 protein. This sample has 550,000 to 750,000 distinct CDR3 sequences, with 20% to 25% found just once. Sequencing was done on a sample of blood. The receptors come from a man between 65 and 85 years old in good health.

This clonotype was observed once. The chain is built from TRBV27 and TRBJ1-1, with TRBD1 matching 10 bases. Germline CDR1 and CDR2: MNHEY and SMNVEV (reference sequence). This CDR3 has 14 residues. Trimming at V came to 5 bases and at J to 3 bases, leaving 3 bases not matched to a gene. The CDR3 nucleotides are TGTGCCAGCAGTACGACAGGGGGCCACACTGAAGCTTTCTTT. It codes for CASSTTGGHTEAFF.

J is TRBJ2-7 and V is TRBV6-5; D remains unclear. V lost 7 bases and J 3 bases, leaving 16 bases between the germline ends. Per the germline V gene, CDR1 is MNHEY and CDR2 is SVGAGI. This CDR3 has 14 amino acids. CDR3 nucleotide sequence: TGTGCCAGCAAGGTGGCAGCCCCCGGCTACGAGCAGTACTTC. It yields the protein CASKVAAPGYEQYF.

This clonotype has just a few counts. This chain joins TRBV29-1 and TRBJ1-2; D not resolved. From germline, CDR1 is SQVTM and CDR2 ANQGSEA. Trimming removed 3 bases from V and 6 bases from J, with 17 bases in between. CDR3 length: 14 amino acids. CDR3 sequence: CSVDGRSPWDGYTF. In DNA form, the CDR3 reads TGCAGCGTTGACGGACGGTCCCCTTGGGATGGCTACACCTTC.

The genes are TRBV15 and TRBJ1-4, with 8 bases aligning to TRBD1. V dropped 6 bases and J dropped 10; count of bases not matched to a gene: 4. Germline V gene sequence: CDR1 LNHNV, CDR2 YYDKDF (reference sequence). This CDR3 is 12 amino acids long. CDR3 coding DNA: TGTGCCACCAGTACAGGGGGTCGAAAACTGTTTTTT. Its protein product is CATSTGGRKLFF.

The chain is built from TRBV5-1 and TRBJ2-3; D is tentatively TRBD1 or TRBD2 (5 bases each). The germline V and J ends were trimmed by 3 bases and 6 bases, with 14 bases remaining between them. This CDR3 contains 14 residues. Per germline, CDR1 SGHRS and CDR2 YFSETQ. The chain's CDR3 is CASSSGPSWDTQYF. CDR3 nucleotides: TGCGCCAGCAGCTCGGGACCATCGTGGGATACGCAGTATTTT.

This clonotype was detected a few times. The chain carries TRBV20-1 and TRBJ2-3, with 10 bases identical to TRBD2. Trimming removed 5 bases from V and 4 bases from J; junction bases left unmatched: 6. CDR1 and CDR2 from the germline V gene are DFQATT and SNEGSKA (reference sequence). The CDR3 consists of 14 residues. In DNA form, the CDR3 reads TGCAGTGCTGTCCCTAGCGGGAGAGCAGATACGCAGTATTTT. Translation: CSAVPSGRADTQYF.

This clonotype was counted at least ten times. This chain links TRBV4-1 with TRBJ2-5; D call uncertain. Trimming took off 4 bases at V and 1 base at J, with 10 bases between the two ends. Looked up from germline, CDR1 is MGHRA and CDR2 is YSYEKL. The CDR3 sequence is 14 residues long. For the CDR3, the DNA is TGCGCCAGCAGCCTGTCGGTTGGCCAAGAGACCCAGTACTTC. It is translated as CASSLSVGQETQYF.

This clonotype was observed a handful of times. The chain links TRBV29-1 to TRBJ2-5; TRBD2 matches at 9 bases. The CDR3 sequence is 13 residues long. From germline, CDR1 is SQVTM and CDR2 ANQGSEA. Losses at the gene ends were 7 bases for V and 5 bases for J; bases not matched to a gene: 8. In DNA, the CDR3 is TGCAGCGCTGGGAGCGGGAGGATGGAGACCCAGTACTTC. Amino acids: CSAGSGRMETQYF.

The chain is built from TRBV6-5 and TRBJ2-3; 13 nucleotides align to TRBD2. The germline V gene encodes CDR1 MNHEY and CDR2 SVGAGI. The J segment lost 5 bases and the V segment lost 5 bases, leaving 7 bases of the junction unmatched. The CDR3 totals 16 residues. CDR3 protein: CASSQWTSGSGDTQYF. The CDR3 DNA reads as TGTGCCAGCAGTCAGTGGACTAGCGGGAGCGGAGATACGCAGTATTTT.

The CDR3 nucleotides read TGTGCCAGCAGTTTAAGGACCGTGTACAATGAGCAGTTCTTC. It is translated as CASSLRTVYNEQFF. The V and J genes are TRBV28 and TRBJ2-1; D gene ambiguous. Germline CDR1 MDHEN, CDR2 SYDVKM. The CDR3 sequence is 14 residues long. Trimming stripped 2 bases from V and 4 bases from J, with 9 bases between.

The chain combines TRBV15 with TRBJ2-5; TRBD1 matches 7 bases. In germline, CDR1 is LNHNV, CDR2 YYDKDF (reference sequence). This CDR3 comprises 15 residues. V trimming: 3 bases; J trimming: 1 base; junction bases outside the gene matches: 5. The chain's CDR3 is CATSSEYRGQETQYF. For the CDR3, the DNA is TGTGCCACCAGCAGTGAATACAGGGGCCAAGAGACCCAGTACTTC.

Concerning this clonotype: A much larger clone differs by one base, so this may be a read error. The chain combines TRBV5-4 with TRBJ1-4; D is undetermined. The CDR3 spans 13 residues. Germline V lookup: CDR1 SGHNT, CDR2 YYREEE (reference sequence). The CDR3 region is CGSSTWTGEKLFF. DNA of the CDR3: TGTGGCAGCAGCACCTGGACTGGGGAAAAACTGTTTTTT.